The present T cell receptor (beta chain) was sequenced within a study of PD-1 blockade in classical Hodgkin lymphoma. Notes on the study in general: When set against healthy donors, newly diagnosed patients were reported to show lower baseline TCR diversity.

Every patient was affected by relapse after autologous stem cell transplantation, while exposure to brentuximab vedotin was not uniform. Deletions cut 6 bases from V and 1 base from J, with 10 bases between. Germline CDR1 LNHDA, CDR2 SQIVND (reference sequence). The CDR3 is made up of 14 amino acids. This clone came up a few times. The antigen is undetermined. The repertoire was sequenced with immunoSEQ multiplex PCR; TCRdb's copy has only in-frame clones and lacks some. This table holds 20,000 to 25,000 clones, under 70% found once. The chain has TRBV19 and TRBJ1-5; a weak D match, TRBD1 (6 bases). Specimen: peripheral blood mononuclear cells (PBMCs), collected at baseline. The TCR comes from a human donor with classical Hodgkin lymphoma. In nucleotides, the CDR3 is TGTGCCAGTAGCAACGGACAGAGCAATCAGCCCCAGCATTTT. Residues: CASSNGQSNQPQHF.